In its sample, the clone carrying this TCR beta chain was seen a few times. What it binds is unknown. The data were obtained in a study of T-cell memory formation after mild COVID-19. TCRdb used MiXCR to reprocess the 5' RACE reads, holding one entry per CDR3 protein. The repertoire holds approximately 240,000 distinct CDR3 sequences, with over 15% as singletons. General study points: Detection of some responders pre-infection suggested pre-existing cross-reactive memory T cells participated. There was no confirmation that second-wave clones peaking on day 37 were SARS-CoV-2 specific.

Trimming took 2 bases from V and 4 from J, leaving 7 bases between them. Germline V CDR1 and CDR2: SGHNT, YYREEE (reference sequence). The length of the CDR3 is 12 residues. The clonotype was recovered from a man aged 18-30 years who had mild COVID-19 (a few samples of this study predate the infection). Cell type and time point are not known. Sequencing was performed on PBMCs or a T cell subset sorted from them (not recorded which). J is TRBJ2-7 and V is TRBV5-4; D is uncertain. The CDR3 sequence is CASSFDRYEQYF. The CDR3 region has the DNA TGTGCCAGCAGCTTTGACCGGTACGAGCAGTACTTC.